A single sample is the source of the 10 T cell receptor beta chains below, sequenced in a study of blood T cells in healthy people across ages (dated by TCRdb to about 2015). The library was generated by 5' RACE. Data came from an Illumina HiSeq 2500. A second PCR of about 7 to 12 cycles was run with a J-beta primer mix and a sample-barcoded 5' primer. The public reads were quality trimmed at Q25 with fastp and then assembled into clones with MiXCR by TCRdb, keeping productive beta chains. Rows with one shared CDR3 protein collapse into an entry with the most common genes and DNA. A total of roughly 1,500,000 distinct CDR3 sequences appear in this sample, approximately 40% of them only once. The ten largest clones add up to 7.9% of the sample. The sample comprised blood. Every receptor here comes from a woman aged 18-35 years in good health.

This chain joins TRBV2 and TRBJ2-7, with 9 bases aligning to TRBD1. V was pared by 2 bases and J by 5 bases, with 7 bases of the junction left unmatched. Germline CDR1 SNHLY, CDR2 FYNNEI. The CDR3 consists of 15 residues. The CDR3 DNA sequence: TGTGCCAGCAGTGAATGGACAGGGGCCGGACACGAGCAGTACTTC. This gives the protein CASSEWTGAGHEQYF.

This clonotype was counted ten times or more. The V and J genes are TRBV28 and TRBJ2-5, with D tentatively TRBD1 (6 bases). This CDR3 is 13 amino acids long. V was shortened by 8 bases and J by 1 base, with 11 bases between the two germline ends. Germline CDR1 and CDR2: MDHEN and SYDVKM. This CDR3 reads CASSRGGQETQYF. The CDR3 region has the DNA TGTGCCAGCTCTCGAGGGGGCCAAGAGACCCAGTACTTC.

This clonotype was seen only a few times. The genes are TRBV27 and TRBJ2-7; possibly TRBD1 for D (6 bases). In germline, CDR1 is MNHEY, CDR2 SMNVEV (reference sequence). Deletions cut 5 bases from V and 3 bases from J, with 14 bases between. This CDR3 spans 14 amino acids. CDR3: CASSHGGGYYEQYF. The CDR3 DNA is TGTGCCAGCAGTCATGGGGGCGGATACTACGAGCAGTACTTC.

This chain connects TRBV14 to TRBJ1-2; D unresolved. Germline V gene sequence: CDR1 SGHDN, CDR2 FVKESK. CDR3 length equals 14 residues. Trimming removed 1 base at V and 4 bases at J, with 10 bases between. CDR3: CASSQATARYGYTF. The CDR3 DNA is TGTGCCAGCAGCCAAGCGACCGCCCGCTATGGCTACACCTTC.

This clonotype came up once. The chain couples TRBV7-8 to TRBJ2-7, with TRBD2 as a possible D gene (6 bases). The CDR3 runs 14 residues. CDR1 SGHVS and CDR2 FQNEAQ come from the germline V gene. Trimming removed 5 bases from V and 3 bases from J, with 14 bases in between. Written as DNA, the CDR3 is TGTGCCAGCAGCCCCCAGCGGCGGGGCTACGAGCAGTACTTC. Translating it yields CASSPQRRGYEQYF. The whole variable domain, filled in from reference TRBV7-8 and TRBJ2-7, reads GAGVSQSPRYKVAKRGQDVALRCDPISGHVSLFWYQQALGQGPEFLTYFQNEAQLDKSGLPSDRFFAERPEGSVSTLKIQRTQQEDSAVYLCASSPQRRGYEQYFGPGTRLTVT.

This clonotype was counted between two and nine times. V gene TRBV20-1 combines with J gene TRBJ1-1; no firm D call. Germline CDR1 and CDR2: DFQATT and SNEGSKA (reference sequence). V lost 3 bases and J 6 bases, leaving 8 bases between the germline ends. This CDR3 is 11 amino acids long. The chain's CDR3 is CSASQMAEAFF. The CDR3 DNA reads TGCAGTGCTAGTCAGATGGCTGAAGCTTTCTTT.

The gene calls are TRBV4-1 and TRBJ2-3; D is perhaps TRBD2 (5 bases). The germline V and J ends were trimmed by 1 base and 5 bases, with 10 bases remaining between them. The CDR3 runs 14 residues. Germline assignment: CDR1 MGHRA and CDR2 YSYEKL. The CDR3 DNA reads as TGCGCCAGCAGCCAAGGCTATAGCGAAGATACGCAGTATTTT. It yields the protein CASSQGYSEDTQYF.

J is TRBJ2-4 and V is TRBV2; D is ambiguous. The J call could be wrong; TRBJ2-7 is a better fit for the DNA end. Germline V gives CDR1 SNHLY, CDR2 FYNNEI. The CDR3 length is 13 residues. CDR3 region: CASSEQLHYEQYF. The CDR3, as DNA: TGTGCCAGCAGTGAACAGCTCCACTACGAGCAGTACTTC.

The V and J genes are TRBV6-1 and TRBJ2-7; D is possibly TRBD2 (5 bases). CDR1 is MNHNS and CDR2 is SASEGT in the germline V gene. Trimming left V 2 bases short and J 3 bases short, with 11 bases between. The CDR3 runs to 14 residues. For the CDR3, the DNA is TGTGCCAGCAGTGAACGGGGAACATTCTACGAGCAGTACTTC. Amino acid sequence: CASSERGTFYEQYF.

The rearrangement links TRBV20-1 to TRBJ2-1; 16 bases are a match to TRBD2. Germline CDR1 DFQATT, CDR2 SNEGSKA (reference sequence). CDR3 length: 15 amino acids. V shed 6 bases, J shed 13 bases, and the junction held 12 bases outside the gene matches. CDR3 amino acids: CSAVGLAGGLETQFF. Written as DNA, the CDR3 is TGCAGTGCAGTGGGACTAGCGGGGGGGCTGGAGACCCAGTTCTTC.